Following are 10 T cell receptor beta chains from one sample sequenced in a study of spatial heterogeneity in lung cancer. TCRdb analysed the 5' RACE reads with MiXCR anew, one entry per CDR3 protein. This table has about 26,000 distinct CDR3 sequences, about 13% appearing once. Time point specified: sample taken at primary tumor resection. Unsorted samples of tumor, nontumor lung or frozen PBMC had their whole RNA sequenced. Sequences were derived from PBMCs, sampled at surgery. The receptors were gathered from a female donor with early-stage non-small cell lung cancer.

The table lists this clonotype with a few counts. This chain links TRBV20-1 with TRBJ2-7, with 7 bases that match TRBD1. The V gene's germline CDR1 is DFQATT and CDR2 SNEGSKA (reference sequence). The CDR3 consists of 12 residues. With 5 bases clipped from V and 6 bases from J, the junction kept 7 bases outside the gene matches. The DNA of the CDR3 is TGCAGTGCTTCTACAGGGGCCTTCGAGCAGTACGTC. Translated, it gives CSASTGAFEQYV.

The sample holds many counts of this clonotype. Here the CDR3 DNA reads TGTGCCAGCAGCCGAGGGACAGGGATCAATCAGCCCCAGCATTTT. This sequence encodes CASSRGTGINQPQHF. The chain carries TRBV3-1 and TRBJ1-5, with TRBD1 matching over 9 bases. This CDR3 comprises 15 residues. Trimming took 4 bases from V and 3 from J; bases not matched to a gene: 4. CDR1 is LGHDT, CDR2 YNNKEL, per germline (reference sequence).

This clonotype was found many times. This chain uses TRBV28 with TRBJ2-7; D possibly corresponds to TRBD2 (5 bases). Germline V CDR1 and CDR2: MDHEN, SYDVKM. The CDR3 length is 15 residues. The germline V and J ends were trimmed by 6 bases and 0 bases, with 15 bases remaining between them. CDR3 sequence: CASSASLGDSYEQYF. CDR3 bases: TGTGCCAGCAGCGCTAGTCTCGGGGACTCCTACGAGCAGTACTTC.

This clonotype was seen repeatedly, ten times or more. The rearrangement links TRBV13 to TRBJ2-3; D not resolved. The germline V and J ends were trimmed by 6 bases and 2 bases, with 21 bases remaining between them. The CDR3 runs 17 residues. Germline CDR1 and CDR2: PRHDT and FYEKMQ (reference sequence). The CDR3 is CASSPRRWRNITDTQYF. The CDR3 DNA sequence: TGTGCCAGCAGTCCTCGACGGTGGCGGAATATCACAGATACGCAGTATTTT.

This clonotype appeared many times. V gene TRBV12-3 or TRBV12-4 combines with J gene TRBJ2-3; TRBD1 or TRBD2 may be the D gene (5 bases each). This CDR3 region has 13 residues. Trimming took off 5 bases at V and 7 bases at J, with 13 bases between the two ends. The CDR3 DNA sequence: TGTGCCAGCAGTCCAAGTCAGGGACATACGCAGTATTTT. Translated: CASSPSQGHTQYF.

This chain connects TRBV23-1 to TRBJ2-1; D is undetermined. TRBV23-1 is treated as an ORF (open reading frame) with a function not yet certain. CDR3 size: 14 residues. V lost 4 bases, J lost 2 bases, and 9 bases lay in between. CDR3 in DNA: TGCGCCAGCAGTCTGCCATGGGCCTACAATGAGCAGTTCTTC. It encodes CASSLPWAYNEQFF.

This clonotype showed up many times. The J gene is TRBJ1-5, the V gene TRBV2, with a possible D match to TRBD1 (5 bases). The V gene lost 5 bases and the J gene lost 1 base, with 9 bases spanning the gap. From germline, CDR1 is SNHLY and CDR2 FYNNEI. The CDR3 covers 14 residues. The CDR3 DNA sequence: TGTGCCAGCAGTCAGGGTATGAGCAATCAGCCCCAGCATTTT. Amino acids: CASSQGMSNQPQHF.

This clonotype was detected many times. The chain has TRBV4-3 and TRBJ2-1; possible D gene TRBD2, 5 bases. Trimming removed 3 bases from V and 2 bases from J, with 8 bases in between. The CDR3 is 14 amino acids. Germline CDR1 LGHNA, CDR2 YSLEER. CDR3 protein: CASSHTGAYNEQFF. The CDR3 DNA reads as TGCGCCAGCAGCCATACCGGGGCCTACAATGAGCAGTTCTTC.

J is TRBJ2-7 and V is TRBV28; a weak D match, TRBD2 (5 bases). The ends were cut back, 4 bases at V and 0 bases at J, with 10 bases in the middle. CDR3 length: 14 amino acids. Germline loops: CDR1 MDHEN, CDR2 SYDVKM. Here the CDR3 reads CASSYQRPSYEQYF. DNA for the CDR3: TGTGCCAGCAGTTACCAGCGGCCCTCCTACGAGCAGTACTTC.

The chain recombines TRBV11-2 with TRBJ2-7; D is perhaps TRBD2 (5 bases). The CDR3 contains 15 residues. V was cut by 2 bases and J by 2 bases, with 13 bases left in between. The germline gives CDR1 SGHAT, CDR2 FQNNGV. The DNA of the CDR3 is TGTGCCAGCAGCTTAACGAGGGCAGGCACCTACGAGCAGTACTTC. This sequence encodes CASSLTRAGTYEQYF.